A selection of T cell receptor beta chains follows, all from one sample in a study of shared clonotypes between healthy human individuals. Clones were sequenced by immunoSEQ multiplex PCR, and TCRdb holds only the in-frame ones, with some missing. Of approximately 1.4 million clones listed, 98% are singletons. What was sequenced was naive CD4+ T cells sorted from blood. These receptors all come from a man aged 25 to 40 in good health. Each CDR3 is given with its conserved first and last residue. A D gene is named only where the DNA matches it firmly. Clone size, where shown, is once, few, many, or a class for clones that have expanded.

cdr3_aa,cdr3_nt,d_call,j_call,clone_size,v_call
CASSVAPSGGLIYEQFF,TGTGCCAGCAGCGTAGCTCCGAGCGGGGGGCTAATATATGAGCAGTTCTTC,TRBD2,TRBJ2-1,-,TRBV9
CASSPGMVDEQYF,TGTGCCAGCAGCCCAGGTATGGTCGACGAGCAGTACTTC,-,TRBJ2-7,-,TRBV5-6
CASTKDRTDTQYF,TGTGCCAGCACCAAGGACAGGACAGATACGCAGTATTTT,TRBD1,TRBJ2-3,-,TRBV7-2
CASSLDPRPGQGNNEQFF,TGTGCCAGCAGCTTAGATCCCAGACCAGGACAGGGGAATAATGAGCAGTTCTTC,TRBD1,TRBJ2-1,-,TRBV11-2
CASSPGDRGNEQFF,TGTGCCAGCAGCCCAGGGGACAGGGGGAATGAGCAGTTCTTC,TRBD1,TRBJ2-1,-,TRBV7-9
CASSGTSGITGELFF,TGTGCCAGCAGCGGAACTAGCGGGATAACCGGGGAGCTGTTTTTT,TRBD2,TRBJ2-2,-,TRBV9
CASSEQANPPRLFF,TGCGCCAGCAGTGAGCAAGCCAACCCACCAAGGCTGTTTTTT,-,TRBJ1-4,-,TRBV10-1
CASSPASGGLSYEQYF,TGTGCCAGCAGCCCCGCTAGCGGGGGCCTGTCCTACGAGCAGTACTTC,TRBD2,TRBJ2-7,-,TRBV7-9
CASSLREGYGYTF,TGTGCCAGCAGCTTAAGGGAGGGCTATGGCTACACCTTC,-,TRBJ1-2,-,TRBV11-1
CASSLGQGVYEQYF,TGTGCTAGCAGCTTAGGACAGGGGGTCTACGAGCAGTACTTC,TRBD1,TRBJ2-7,-,TRBV7-7
CASSHPDLGDEQFF,TGCGCCAGCAGTCATCCAGACCTAGGCGATGAGCAGTTCTTC,-,TRBJ2-1,-,TRBV23-1
CASSVDRGSPGELFF,TGTGCCAGCAGCGTTGACAGGGGATCCCCCGGGGAGCTGTTTTTT,TRBD1,TRBJ2-2,once,TRBV6-1
CASSLGGTGGVNEQFF,TGTGCCAGCAGTTTAGGAGGGACAGGGGGAGTGAATGAGCAGTTCTTC,TRBD1,TRBJ2-1,-,TRBV28
CASRYGLATTSRANVLTF,TGTGCCAGCAGATACGGACTAGCTACAACAAGTCGGGCCAACGTCCTGACTTTC,-,TRBJ2-6,-,TRBV21-1
CASSQEGTAPRGEQFF,TGCGCCAGCAGCCAAGAAGGGACAGCACCTCGGGGTGAGCAGTTCTTC,TRBD1,TRBJ2-1,-,TRBV4-1
CASSIDPFGGRRGNQPQHF,TGTGCCAGTAGTATAGATCCTTTCGGGGGTCGACGGGGCAATCAGCCCCAGCATTTT,-,TRBJ1-5,-,TRBV19
CASSLVLRKNYGYTF,TGTGCCAGCAGCTTAGTGTTGCGCAAGAACTATGGCTACACCTTC,-,TRBJ1-2,-,TRBV7-9
CASSGQNIYEQYF,TGTGCCAGCAGTGGACAGAACATCTACGAGCAGTACTTC,-,TRBJ2-7,once,TRBV27
CASANPGLAGVASNEQFF,TGTGCTAGTGCTAATCCGGGACTAGCGGGAGTAGCGAGCAATGAGCAGTTCTTC,TRBD2,TRBJ2-1,-,TRBV12-5
CSGQGGNEKLFF,TGCAGCGGTCAGGGGGGTAATGAAAAACTGTTTTTT,TRBD1,TRBJ1-4,-,TRBV29-1
CASSDPTIGGLGPYGYTF,TGTGCCAGCAGTGACCCGACAATCGGCGGGTTGGGCCCTTATGGCTACACCTTC,-,TRBJ1-2,-,TRBV25-1
CASSDDHRGYEQYF,TGTGCCAGCAGTGACGATCACAGGGGCTACGAGCAGTACTTC,TRBD1,TRBJ2-7,once,TRBV2
CASMVTRYSTDTQYF,TGTGCCAGTATGGTCACTAGGTATAGCACAGATACGCAGTATTTT,-,TRBJ2-3,-,TRBV19
CATWGQGDEKLFF,TGTGCAACCTGGGGTCAGGGCGACGAAAAACTGTTTTTT,-,TRBJ1-4,-,TRBV5-4
CASSQDRRNTEAFF,TGTGCCAGCTCACAAGACAGGAGGAACACTGAAGCTTTCTTT,-,TRBJ1-1,-,TRBV18
CASRGPTSNNEQFF,TGTGCCAGCAGGGGGCCCACTTCAAACAATGAGCAGTTCTTC,-,TRBJ2-1,-,TRBV28
CSVDPHGLAELRGGQFF,TGCAGCGTTGACCCCCATGGGCTAGCGGAACTCCGCGGGGGGCAGTTCTTC,TRBD2,TRBJ2-1,-,TRBV29-1
CASSPAGGRGNEQFF,TGTGCCAGCTCACCGGCCGGGGGGAGGGGAAATGAGCAGTTCTTC,TRBD2,TRBJ2-1,-,TRBV18
CAISAGDYNEQFF,TGTGCCATCAGTGCCGGCGATTACAATGAGCAGTTCTTC,-,TRBJ2-1,-,TRBV10-3
CASSKSLGGTEAFF,TGCGCCAGCAGCAAAAGTCTCGGGGGCACTGAAGCTTTCTTT,-,TRBJ1-1,-,TRBV5-1
CASSYSRAYQETQYF,TGTGCCAGCAGTTACTCCAGGGCGTACCAAGAGACCCAGTACTTC,-,TRBJ2-5,-,TRBV6-6
CASSYYYRGRIHEQYF,TGTGCCAGCAGTTACTACTACAGGGGGCGAATCCACGAGCAGTACTTC,TRBD1,TRBJ2-7,-,TRBV6-5
CASSVGGQTETQYF,TGTGCCAGCAGCGTAGGGGGGCAAACGGAGACCCAGTACTTC,-,TRBJ2-5,-,TRBV9
CASSLFTEQETQYF,TGTGCCAGCAGTTTATTTACTGAGCAAGAGACCCAGTACTTC,-,TRBJ2-5,-,TRBV27
CASSFPGGRSYNEQFF,TGTGCCAGCAGTTTCCCCGGCGGACGCTCCTACAATGAGCAGTTCTTC,-,TRBJ2-1,-,TRBV28
CASSSPRLAGWAADTQYF,TGTGCCAGCAGCTCACCCCGTCTAGCGGGCTGGGCGGCAGATACGCAGTATTTT,TRBD2,TRBJ2-3,-,TRBV11-2
CAWSARPLVVHEQYF,TGTGCCTGGAGTGCCCGCCCTCTCGTTGTCCACGAGCAGTACTTC,-,TRBJ2-7,-,TRBV30
CASRPLFSPWEQYF,TGTGCCAGCAGACCTCTCTTCTCGCCTTGGGAGCAGTACTTC,-,TRBJ2-7,-,TRBV27